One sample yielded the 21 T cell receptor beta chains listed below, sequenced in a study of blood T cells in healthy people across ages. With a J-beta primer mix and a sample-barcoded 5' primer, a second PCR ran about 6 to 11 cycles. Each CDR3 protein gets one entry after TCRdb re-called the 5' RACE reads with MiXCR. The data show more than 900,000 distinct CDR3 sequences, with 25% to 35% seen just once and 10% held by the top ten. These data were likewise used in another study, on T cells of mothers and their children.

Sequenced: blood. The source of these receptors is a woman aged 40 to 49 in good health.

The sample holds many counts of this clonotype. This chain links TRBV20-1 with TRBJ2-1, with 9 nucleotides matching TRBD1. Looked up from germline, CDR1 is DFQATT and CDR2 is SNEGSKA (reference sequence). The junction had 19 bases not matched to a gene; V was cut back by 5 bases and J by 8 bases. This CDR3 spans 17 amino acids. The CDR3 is CSASGRDRAKPRDEQFF. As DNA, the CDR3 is TGCAGTGCTTCTGGACGGGACAGGGCCAAACCACGGGATGAGCAGTTCTTC.

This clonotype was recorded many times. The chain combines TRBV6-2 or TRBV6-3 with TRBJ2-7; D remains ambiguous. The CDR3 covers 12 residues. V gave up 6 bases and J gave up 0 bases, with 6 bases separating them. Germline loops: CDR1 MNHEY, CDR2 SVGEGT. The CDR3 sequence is CASRKNSYEQYF. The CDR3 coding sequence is TGTGCCAGCAGAAAAAACTCCTACGAGCAGTACTTC.

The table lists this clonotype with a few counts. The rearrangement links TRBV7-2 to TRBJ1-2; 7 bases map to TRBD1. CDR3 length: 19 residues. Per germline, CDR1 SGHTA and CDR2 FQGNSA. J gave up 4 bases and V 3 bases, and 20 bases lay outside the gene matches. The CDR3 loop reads CASSFSRSLTRQGLYGYTF. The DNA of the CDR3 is TGTGCCAGCAGCTTCAGTCGGAGTCTTACGAGACAGGGACTCTATGGCTACACCTTC. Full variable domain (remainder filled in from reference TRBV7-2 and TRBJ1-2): GAGVSQSPSNKVTEKGKDVELRCDPISGHTALYWYRQSLGQGLEFLIYFQGNSAPDKSGLPSDRFSAERTGGSVSTLTIQRTQQEDSAVYLCASSFSRSLTRQGLYGYTFGSGTRLTVV.

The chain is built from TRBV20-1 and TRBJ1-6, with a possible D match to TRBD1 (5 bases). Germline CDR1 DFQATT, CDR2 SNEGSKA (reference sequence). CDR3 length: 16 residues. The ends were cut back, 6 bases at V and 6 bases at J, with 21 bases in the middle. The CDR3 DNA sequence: TGCAGTGCCCCCAGGGCAGGGAGCGATCTTAATTCACCCCTCCACTTT. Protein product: CSAPRAGSDLNSPLHF.

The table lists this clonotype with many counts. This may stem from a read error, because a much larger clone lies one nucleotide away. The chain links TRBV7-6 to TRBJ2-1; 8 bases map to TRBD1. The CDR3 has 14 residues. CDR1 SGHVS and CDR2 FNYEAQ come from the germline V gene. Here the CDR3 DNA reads TGTGCCAGCAGCCCTGGACAGGGCTACGATGAGCAGTTCTTC. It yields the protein CASSPGQGYDEQFF.

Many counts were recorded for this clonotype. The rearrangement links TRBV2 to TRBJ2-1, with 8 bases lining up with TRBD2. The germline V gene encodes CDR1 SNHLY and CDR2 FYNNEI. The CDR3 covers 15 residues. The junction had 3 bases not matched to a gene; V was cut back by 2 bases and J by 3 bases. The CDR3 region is CASSERGGGYNEQFF. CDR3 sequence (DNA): TGTGCCAGCAGTGAACGGGGGGGCGGCTACAATGAGCAGTTCTTC.

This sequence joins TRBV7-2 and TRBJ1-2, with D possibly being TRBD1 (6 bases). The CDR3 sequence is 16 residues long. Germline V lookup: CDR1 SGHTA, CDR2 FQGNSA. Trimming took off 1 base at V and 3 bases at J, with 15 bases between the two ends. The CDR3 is CASSLVGGPTDYGYTF. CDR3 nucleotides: TGTGCCAGCAGCTTAGTTGGGGGCCCAACAGACTATGGCTACACCTTC.

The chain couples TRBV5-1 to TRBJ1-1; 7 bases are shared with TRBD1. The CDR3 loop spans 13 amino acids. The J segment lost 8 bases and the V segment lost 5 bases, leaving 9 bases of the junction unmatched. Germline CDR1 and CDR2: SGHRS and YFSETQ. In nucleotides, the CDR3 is TGCGCCAGCAGTGAACAGGGGTTGGGGGAAGCTTTCTTT. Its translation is CASSEQGLGEAFF. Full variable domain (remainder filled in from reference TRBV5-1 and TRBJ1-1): KAGVTQTPRYLIKTRGQQVTLSCSPISGHRSVSWYQQTPGQGLQFLFEYFSETQRNKGNFPGRFSGRQFSNSRSEMNVSTLELGDSALYLCASSEQGLGEAFFGQGTRLTVV.

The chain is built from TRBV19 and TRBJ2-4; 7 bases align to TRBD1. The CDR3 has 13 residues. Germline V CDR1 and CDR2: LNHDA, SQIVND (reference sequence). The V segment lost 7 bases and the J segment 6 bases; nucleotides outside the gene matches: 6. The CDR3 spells CASTRTGGNIQYF. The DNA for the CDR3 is TGTGCCAGTACCAGGACAGGAGGAAACATTCAGTACTTC.

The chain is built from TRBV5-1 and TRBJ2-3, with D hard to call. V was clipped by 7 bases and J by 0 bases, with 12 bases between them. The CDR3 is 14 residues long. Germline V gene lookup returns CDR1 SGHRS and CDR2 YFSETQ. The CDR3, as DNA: TGCGCCAGCGGCACCGACGGTAGCACAGATACGCAGTATTTT. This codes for CASGTDGSTDTQYF.

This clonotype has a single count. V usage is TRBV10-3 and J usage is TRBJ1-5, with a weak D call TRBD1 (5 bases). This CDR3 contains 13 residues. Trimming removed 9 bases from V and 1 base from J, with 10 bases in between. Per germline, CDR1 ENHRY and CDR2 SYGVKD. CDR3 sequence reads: CAIGGPSNQPQHF. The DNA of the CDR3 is TGTGCCATTGGGGGTCCGAGCAATCAGCCCCAGCATTTT.

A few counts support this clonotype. CDR3 amino acids: CATSDSGQGRYSGANVLTF. CDR3 nucleotide sequence: TGTGCCACCAGTGACTCTGGCCAGGGGCGGTACTCTGGGGCCAACGTCCTGACTTTC. The chain links TRBV24-1 to TRBJ2-6; maybe TRBD1 (6 bases). The CDR3 has 19 residues. Trimming took 4 bases from V and 0 from J, leaving 18 bases between them. Germline CDR1 KGHDR, CDR2 SFDVKD.

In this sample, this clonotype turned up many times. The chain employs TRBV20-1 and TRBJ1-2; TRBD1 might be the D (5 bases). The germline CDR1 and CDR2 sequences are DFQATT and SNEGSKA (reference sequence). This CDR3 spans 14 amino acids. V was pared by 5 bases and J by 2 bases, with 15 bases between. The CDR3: CSASGEGPNYGYTF. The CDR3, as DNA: TGCAGTGCTTCGGGGGAGGGGCCGAACTATGGCTACACCTTC.

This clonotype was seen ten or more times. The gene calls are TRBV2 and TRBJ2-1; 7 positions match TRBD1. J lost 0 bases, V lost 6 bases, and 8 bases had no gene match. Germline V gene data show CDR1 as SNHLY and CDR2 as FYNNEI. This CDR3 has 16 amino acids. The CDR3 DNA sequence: TGTGCCAGCAGCCTCCTAGGGGGCCTCTCCTACAATGAGCAGTTCTTC. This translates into CASSLLGGLSYNEQFF.

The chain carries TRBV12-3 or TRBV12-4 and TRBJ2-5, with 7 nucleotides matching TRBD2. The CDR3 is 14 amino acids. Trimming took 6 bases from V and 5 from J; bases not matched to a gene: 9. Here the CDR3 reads CASSPGAGPETQYF. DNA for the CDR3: TGTGCCAGCAGCCCCGGAGCGGGGCCGGAGACCCAGTACTTC.

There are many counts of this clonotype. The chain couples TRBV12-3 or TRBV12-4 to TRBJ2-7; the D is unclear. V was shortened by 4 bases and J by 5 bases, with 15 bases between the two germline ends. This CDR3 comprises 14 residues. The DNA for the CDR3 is TGTGCCAGCAGTTCCGGGTCCCCTGCCAACGAGCAGTACTTC. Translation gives CASSSGSPANEQYF.

This chain's CDR3 is CSAGTAGTLHF. The CDR3 nucleotides are TGCAGTGCTGGGACAGCCGGAACCCTCCACTTT. The rearrangement links TRBV20-1 to TRBJ1-6; 7 bases map to TRBD1. The V and J ends lost 5 bases and 14 bases, in that order; junction bases with no gene match: 6. The CDR3 runs 11 residues. Germline values: CDR1 DFQATT, CDR2 SNEGSKA (reference sequence).

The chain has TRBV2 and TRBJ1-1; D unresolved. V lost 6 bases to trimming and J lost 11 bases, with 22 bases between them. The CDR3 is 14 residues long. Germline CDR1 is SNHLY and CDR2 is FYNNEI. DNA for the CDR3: TGTGCCAGCAGCGCTTTAATGGGGAGACGGCAGGCTTTCTTT. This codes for CASSALMGRRQAFF. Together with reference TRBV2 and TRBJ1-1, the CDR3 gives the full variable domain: EPEVTQTPSHQVTQMGQEVILRCVPISNHLYFYWYRQILGQKVEFLVSFYNNEISEKSEIFDDQFSVERPDGSNFTLKIRSTKLEDSAMYFCASSALMGRRQAFFGQGTRLTVV.

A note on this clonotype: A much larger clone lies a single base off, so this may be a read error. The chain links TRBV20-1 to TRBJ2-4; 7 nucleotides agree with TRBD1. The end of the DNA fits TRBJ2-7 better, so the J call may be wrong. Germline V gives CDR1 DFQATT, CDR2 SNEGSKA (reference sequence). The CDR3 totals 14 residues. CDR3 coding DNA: TGCAGTGCTGGAGTTTCCAGGGGGTATTACGAGCAGTACTTC. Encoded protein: CSAGVSRGYYEQYF.

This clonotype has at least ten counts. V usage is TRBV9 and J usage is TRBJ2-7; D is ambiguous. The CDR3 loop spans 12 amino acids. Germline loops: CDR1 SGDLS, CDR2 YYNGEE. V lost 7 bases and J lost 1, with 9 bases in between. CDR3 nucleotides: TGTGCCAGCTCCGGCAATTCCTACGAGCAGTACTTC. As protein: CASSGNSYEQYF.

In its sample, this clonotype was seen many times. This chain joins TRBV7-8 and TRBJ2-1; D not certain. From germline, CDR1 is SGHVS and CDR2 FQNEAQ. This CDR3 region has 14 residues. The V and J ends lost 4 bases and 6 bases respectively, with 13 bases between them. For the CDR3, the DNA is TGTGCCAGCAGCTCCCCCCGGGTGGTCAATGAGCAGTTCTTC. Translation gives CASSSPRVVNEQFF.